What follows are 12 T cell receptor beta chains derived from one specimen sequenced in a study of cytomegalovirus exposure and HLA in healthy donors (dated by TCRdb to about 2017). The library was prepared using the immunoSEQ multiplex PCR assay. A mixture of 60 forward primers for TCR Vbeta segments and 13 reverse primers for TCR Jbeta segments was used in the multiplex PCR. Sourced from immuneACCESS, this table was stored by TCRdb with only in-frame sequences that have V and J called. A share of the clones is absent; for the studies checked, an unresolved V gene accounts for under half, and the remainder has no known explanation. Present in this sample are 120,000 or so clones, under 85% of which were seen just once. The biggest ten clones account for more than 7% of the sample. The sequenced sample was PBMCs. These receptors were obtained from a woman between 50 and 59 years old in good health and CMV-seropositive.

CDR3 amino acids: CASSQEGGRAIAYNEQFF. CDR3 in DNA: TGCGCCAGCAGCCAAGAAGGCGGGAGGGCCATCGCCTACAATGAGCAGTTCTTC. V is TRBV4-3 and J is TRBJ2-1, with TRBD2 matching over 9 bases. The germline gives CDR1 LGHNA, CDR2 YSLEER. The CDR3 totals 18 residues. With V trimmed by 0 bases and J by 2 bases, 8 bases remained unmatched.

V is TRBV7-9 and J is TRBJ1-6, with 7 bases that match TRBD1. CDR3 length: 13 residues. V shed 5 bases, J shed 8 bases, and the junction held 3 bases outside the gene matches. Germline V gives CDR1 SEHNR, CDR2 FQNEAQ (reference sequence). The CDR3 DNA reads as TGTGCCAGCAGCGCAACAGGGGATTCACCCCTCCACTTT. Translation: CASSATGDSPLHF.

The chain carries TRBV5-1 and TRBJ1-3; 7 nucleotides align to TRBD1. Germline trimming cut 1 base from V and 8 bases from J; bases unmatched to any gene: 0. The CDR3 sequence is 12 residues long. CDR1 is SGHRS and CDR2 is YFSETQ in the germline V gene. CDR3 nucleotides: TGCGCCAGCAGCTTGCAGGGGGACACCATATATTTT. Its translation is CASSLQGDTIYF.

With regard to this clone: The germline gene is not matched at one end of the junction; a read error may be the cause. Here the CDR3 reads CASSARGQTYSEQFF. For the CDR3, the DNA is TGCGCCAGCAGCGCCAGGGGACAGACCTACAGTGAGCAGTTCTTC. This chain uses TRBV5-1 with TRBJ2-1; TRBD1 aligns across 7 bases. The CDR3 is 15 residues long. From germline, CDR1 is SGHRS and CDR2 YFSETQ.

The chain carries TRBV2 and TRBJ1-2; TRBD1 agrees at 7 bases. The CDR3 contains 11 residues. CDR1 and CDR2 from the germline V gene are SNHLY and FYNNEI. V gave up 6 bases and J gave up 12 bases; unmatched junction bases: 7. CDR3 region: CASRLQGTNTF. The CDR3 nucleotides are TGTGCCAGCAGATTACAGGGGACGAACACCTTC.

CDR3: CASSLDLAGGSGANVLTF. The CDR3, as DNA: TGTGCCAGCAGCTTAGATCTCGCAGGGGGCAGTGGGGCCAACGTCCTGACTTTC. This sequence joins TRBV11-2 and TRBJ2-6; 8 bases are a match to TRBD1. CDR3 length: 18 amino acids. V trimming: 0 bases; J trimming: 3 bases; junction bases outside the gene matches: 7. Germline V gives CDR1 SGHAT, CDR2 FQNNGV. Using reference TRBV11-2 and TRBJ2-6 for the parts outside the CDR3, the full variable domain is EAGVAQSPRYKIIEKRQSVAFWCNPISGHATLYWYQQILGQGPKLLIQFQNNGVVDDSQLPKDRFSAERLKGVDSTLKIQPAKLEDSAVYLCASSLDLAGGSGANVLTFGAGSRLTVL.

The chain uses TRBV5-6 and TRBJ2-1, with D possibly being TRBD2 (5 bases). V was cut by 0 bases and J by 3 bases, with 10 bases left in between. Per the germline V gene, CDR1 is SGHDT and CDR2 is YYEEEE. The CDR3 spans 15 residues. CDR3 sequence (DNA): TGTGCCAGCAGCTTGGAGCTAGGGAGCTACAATGAGCAGTTCTTC. It is translated as CASSLELGSYNEQFF.

This clone was observed once. The chain carries TRBV2 and TRBJ1-4; no firm D call. There are 17 residues in the CDR3. V was cut by 4 bases and J by 5 bases, with 20 bases left in between. Germline V gives CDR1 SNHLY, CDR2 FYNNEI. Written as DNA, the CDR3 is TGTGCCAGCAGTGTCCCTGTACGGTCTTACAGAAATGAAAAACTGTTTTTT. Translating gives CASSVPVRSYRNEKLFF.

This clone was seen only a few times. CDR3 protein: CASSRIPTSGVQETQYF. CDR3 nucleotide sequence: TGTGCCAGCAGCCGCATCCCGACTAGCGGGGTACAAGAGACCCAGTACTTC. The chain joins TRBV4-2 to TRBJ2-5, with TRBD2 matching 11 bases. The J segment lost 2 bases and the V segment lost 4 bases, leaving 9 bases of the junction unmatched. The CDR3 totals 17 residues. Germline CDR1 reads LGHNA; CDR2 reads YNFKEQ.

The sample holds a few counts of this clone. V usage is TRBV6-6 and J usage is TRBJ2-7; 7 positions match TRBD1. V shed 7 bases, J shed 2 bases, and the junction held 11 bases outside the gene matches. This CDR3 spans 15 amino acids. Per germline, CDR1 MNHNY and CDR2 SVGAGI (reference sequence). CDR3 nucleotides: TGTGCCAGCAAAAATTCACAGGGGATTACCTACGAGCAGTACTTC. Translating gives CASKNSQGITYEQYF.

The chain is built from TRBV7-9 and TRBJ1-2; no clear D. V was clipped by 2 bases and J by 8 bases, with 6 bases between them. The CDR3 is 11 amino acids. CDR1 and CDR2 (germline): SEHNR, FQNEAQ (reference sequence). As DNA, the CDR3 is TGTGCCAGCAGCTTAATCCGGGGCTACACCTTC. Encoded protein: CASSLIRGYTF.

The V and J genes are TRBV5-1 and TRBJ2-7, with D uncertain. Germline lookup yields CDR1 SGHRS and CDR2 YFSETQ. CDR3 length: 15 amino acids. The V and J ends lost 0 bases and 5 bases respectively, with 15 bases between them. CDR3 amino acids: CASSLVVADSNEQYF. The CDR3 bases are TGCGCCAGCAGCTTGGTCGTGGCGGATAGCAACGAGCAGTACTTC. Complete variable domain (other parts from reference TRBV5-1 and TRBJ2-7): KAGVTQTPRYLIKTRGQQVTLSCSPISGHRSVSWYQQTPGQGLQFLFEYFSETQRNKGNFPGRFSGRQFSNSRSEMNVSTLELGDSALYLCASSLVVADSNEQYFGPGTRLTVT.